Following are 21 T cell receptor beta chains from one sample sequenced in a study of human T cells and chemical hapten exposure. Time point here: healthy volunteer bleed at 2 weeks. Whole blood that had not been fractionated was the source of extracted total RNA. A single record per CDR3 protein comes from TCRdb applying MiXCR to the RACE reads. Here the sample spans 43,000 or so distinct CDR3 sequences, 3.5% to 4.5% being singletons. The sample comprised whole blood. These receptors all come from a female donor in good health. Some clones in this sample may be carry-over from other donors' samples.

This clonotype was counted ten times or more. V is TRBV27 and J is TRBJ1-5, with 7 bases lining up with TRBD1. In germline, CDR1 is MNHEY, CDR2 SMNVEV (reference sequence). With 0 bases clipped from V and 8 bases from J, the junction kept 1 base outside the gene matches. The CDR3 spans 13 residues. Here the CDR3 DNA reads TGTGCCAGCAGTTTATCCACAGGGGAGCCCCAGCATTTT. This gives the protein CASSLSTGEPQHF.

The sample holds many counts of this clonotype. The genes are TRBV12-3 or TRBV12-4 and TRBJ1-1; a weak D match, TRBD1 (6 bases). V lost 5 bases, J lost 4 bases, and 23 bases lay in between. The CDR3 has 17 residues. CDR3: CASSTRGQSQTGTEAFF. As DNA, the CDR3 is TGTGCCAGCAGTACCCGCGGACAGAGTCAAACGGGCACTGAAGCTTTCTTT.

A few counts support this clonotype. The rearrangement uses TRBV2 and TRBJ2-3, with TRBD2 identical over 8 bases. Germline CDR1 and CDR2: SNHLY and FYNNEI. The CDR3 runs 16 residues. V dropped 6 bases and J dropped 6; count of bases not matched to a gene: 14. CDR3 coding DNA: TGTGCCAGCAGCGCCGGACTAGCAGGTTGGGCGGATACGCAGTATTTT. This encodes CASSAGLAGWADTQYF.

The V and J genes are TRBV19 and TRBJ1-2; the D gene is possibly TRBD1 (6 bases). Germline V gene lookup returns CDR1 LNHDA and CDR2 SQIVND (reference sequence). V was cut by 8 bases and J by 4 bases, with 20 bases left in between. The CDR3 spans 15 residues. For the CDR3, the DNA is TGTGCCAGTTCAGTCAGTAGCGGACAGCGCTATGGCTACACCTTC. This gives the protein CASSVSSGQRYGYTF.

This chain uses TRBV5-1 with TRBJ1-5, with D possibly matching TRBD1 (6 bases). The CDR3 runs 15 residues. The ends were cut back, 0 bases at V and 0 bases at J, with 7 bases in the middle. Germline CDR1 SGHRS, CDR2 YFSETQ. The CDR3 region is CASSLEGVSNQPQHF. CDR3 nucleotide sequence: TGCGCCAGCAGCTTGGAGGGGGTTAGCAATCAGCCCCAGCATTTT.

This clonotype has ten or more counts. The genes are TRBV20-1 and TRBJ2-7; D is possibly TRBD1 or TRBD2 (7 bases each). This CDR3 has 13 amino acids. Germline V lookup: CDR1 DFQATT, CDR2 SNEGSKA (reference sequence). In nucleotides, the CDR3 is TGCTCGGGGAGGGGGCAGGGGGGATACGAGCAGTACTTC. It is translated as CSGRGQGGYEQYF.

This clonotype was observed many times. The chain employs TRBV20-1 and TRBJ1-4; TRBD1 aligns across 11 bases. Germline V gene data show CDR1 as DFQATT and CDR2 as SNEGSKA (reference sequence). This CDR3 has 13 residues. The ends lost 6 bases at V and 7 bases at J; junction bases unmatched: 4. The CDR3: CSAKDRGLEKLFF. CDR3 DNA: TGCAGTGCCAAGGACAGGGGGCTTGAAAAACTGTTTTTT.

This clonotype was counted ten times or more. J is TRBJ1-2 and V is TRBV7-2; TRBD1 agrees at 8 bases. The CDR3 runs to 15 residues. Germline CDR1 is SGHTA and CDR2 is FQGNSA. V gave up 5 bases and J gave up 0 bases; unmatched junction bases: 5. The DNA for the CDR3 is TGTGCCAGCAGCAAAGGACAGGGCCCTAACTATGGCTACACCTTC. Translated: CASSKGQGPNYGYTF. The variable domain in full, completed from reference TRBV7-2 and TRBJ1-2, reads GAGVSQSPSNKVTEKGKDVELRCDPISGHTALYWYRQSLGQGLEFLIYFQGNSAPDKSGLPSDRFSAERTGGSVSTLTIQRTQQEDSAVYLCASSKGQGPNYGYTFGSGTRLTVV.

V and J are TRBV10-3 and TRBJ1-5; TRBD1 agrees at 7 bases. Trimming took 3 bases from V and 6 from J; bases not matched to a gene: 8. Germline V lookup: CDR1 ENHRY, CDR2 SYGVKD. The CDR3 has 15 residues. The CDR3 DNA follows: TGTGCCATCAGTGACGGGCAGGGGGTAAGTCAGCCCCAGCATTTT. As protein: CAISDGQGVSQPQHF.

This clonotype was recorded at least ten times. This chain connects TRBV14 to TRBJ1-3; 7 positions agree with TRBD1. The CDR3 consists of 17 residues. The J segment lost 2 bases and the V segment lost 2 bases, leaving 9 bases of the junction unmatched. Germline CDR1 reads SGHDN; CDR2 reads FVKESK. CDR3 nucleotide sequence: TGTGCCAGCAGCCAACGACAGGGAGGAATAGCTGGAAACACCATATATTTT. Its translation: CASSQRQGGIAGNTIYF.

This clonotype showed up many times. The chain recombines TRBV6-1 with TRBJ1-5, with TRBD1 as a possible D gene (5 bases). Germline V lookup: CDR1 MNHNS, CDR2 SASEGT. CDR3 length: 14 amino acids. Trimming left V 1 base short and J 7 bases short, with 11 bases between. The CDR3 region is CASSEVWGSQPQHF. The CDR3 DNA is TGTGCCAGCAGTGAAGTGTGGGGGAGCCAGCCCCAGCATTTT.

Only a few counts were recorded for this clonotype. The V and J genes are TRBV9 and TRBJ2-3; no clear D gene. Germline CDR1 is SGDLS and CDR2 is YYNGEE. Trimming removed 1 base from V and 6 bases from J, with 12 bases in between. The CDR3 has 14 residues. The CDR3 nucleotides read TGTGCCAGCAGCGTATACCAAGAAGGGGATACGCAGTATTTT. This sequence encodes CASSVYQEGDTQYF.

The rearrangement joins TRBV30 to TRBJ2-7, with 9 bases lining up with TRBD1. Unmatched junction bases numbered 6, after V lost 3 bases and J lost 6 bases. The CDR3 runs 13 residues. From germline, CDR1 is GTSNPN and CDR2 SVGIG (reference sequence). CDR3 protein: CAWSHGQGLEQYF. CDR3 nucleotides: TGTGCCTGGAGCCACGGACAGGGGCTCGAGCAGTACTTC.

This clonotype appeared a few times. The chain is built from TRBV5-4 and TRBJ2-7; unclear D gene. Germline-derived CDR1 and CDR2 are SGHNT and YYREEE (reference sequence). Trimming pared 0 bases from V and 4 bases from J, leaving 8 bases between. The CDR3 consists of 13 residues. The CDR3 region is CASSLDPGYEQYF. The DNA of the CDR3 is TGTGCCAGCAGCTTGGACCCCGGGTACGAGCAGTACTTC. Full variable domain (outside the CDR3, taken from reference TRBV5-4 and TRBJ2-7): ETGVTQSPTHLIKTRGQQVTLRCSSQSGHNTVSWYQQALGQGPQFIFQYYREEENGRGNFPPRFSGLQFPNYSSELNVNALELDDSALYLCASSLDPGYEQYFGPGTRLTVT.

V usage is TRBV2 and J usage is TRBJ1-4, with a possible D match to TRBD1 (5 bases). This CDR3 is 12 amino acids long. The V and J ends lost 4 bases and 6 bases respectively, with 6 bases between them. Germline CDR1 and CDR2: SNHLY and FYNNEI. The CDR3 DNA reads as TGTGCCAGCAGTGTGACAGATGAAAAACTGTTTTTT. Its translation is CASSVTDEKLFF. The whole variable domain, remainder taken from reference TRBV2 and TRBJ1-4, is EPEVTQTPSHQVTQMGQEVILRCVPISNHLYFYWYRQILGQKVEFLVSFYNNEISEKSEIFDDQFSVERPDGSNFTLKIRSTKLEDSAMYFCASSVTDEKLFFGSGTQLSVL.

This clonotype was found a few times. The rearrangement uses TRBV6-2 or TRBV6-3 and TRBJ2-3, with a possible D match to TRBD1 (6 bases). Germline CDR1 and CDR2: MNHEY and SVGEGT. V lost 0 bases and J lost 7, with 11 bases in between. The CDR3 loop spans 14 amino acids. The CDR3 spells CASSYSTGDNTQYF. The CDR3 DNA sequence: TGTGCCAGCAGTTACTCGACAGGAGATAATACGCAGTATTTT.

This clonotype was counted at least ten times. The CDR3 region is CASRRVEPGQPQHF. The DNA of the CDR3 is TGTGCCAGCCGCCGTGTGGAGCCCGGTCAGCCCCAGCATTTT. The rearrangement joins TRBV27 to TRBJ1-5; D gene ambiguous. From germline, CDR1 is MNHEY and CDR2 SMNVEV (reference sequence). The germline V and J ends were trimmed by 8 bases and 6 bases, with 17 bases remaining between them. The CDR3 consists of 14 residues.

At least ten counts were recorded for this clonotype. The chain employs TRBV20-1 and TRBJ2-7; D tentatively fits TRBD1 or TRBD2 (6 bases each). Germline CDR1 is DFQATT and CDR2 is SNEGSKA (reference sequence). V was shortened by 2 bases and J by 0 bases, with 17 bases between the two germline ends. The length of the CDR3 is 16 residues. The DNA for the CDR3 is TGCAGTGCTAGACTCGAACAGGGACTCTTCTCCTACGAGCAGTACTTC. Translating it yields CSARLEQGLFSYEQYF.

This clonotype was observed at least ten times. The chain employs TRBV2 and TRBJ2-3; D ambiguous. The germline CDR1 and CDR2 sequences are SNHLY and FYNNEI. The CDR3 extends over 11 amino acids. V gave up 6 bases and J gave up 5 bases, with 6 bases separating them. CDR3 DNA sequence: TGTGCCAGCAGCCGAGAAGATACGCAGTATTTT. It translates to CASSREDTQYF. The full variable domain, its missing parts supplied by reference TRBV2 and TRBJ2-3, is EPEVTQTPSHQVTQMGQEVILRCVPISNHLYFYWYRQILGQKVEFLVSFYNNEISEKSEIFDDQFSVERPDGSNFTLKIRSTKLEDSAMYFCASSREDTQYFGPGTRLTVL.

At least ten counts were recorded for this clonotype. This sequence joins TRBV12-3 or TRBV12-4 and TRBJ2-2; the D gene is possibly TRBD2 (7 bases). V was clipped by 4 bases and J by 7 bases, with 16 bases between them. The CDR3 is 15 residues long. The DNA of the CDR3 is TGTGCCAGCAGTTATAGGGGGGGGGCCAGCGGGGAGCTGTTTTTT. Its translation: CASSYRGGASGELFF.

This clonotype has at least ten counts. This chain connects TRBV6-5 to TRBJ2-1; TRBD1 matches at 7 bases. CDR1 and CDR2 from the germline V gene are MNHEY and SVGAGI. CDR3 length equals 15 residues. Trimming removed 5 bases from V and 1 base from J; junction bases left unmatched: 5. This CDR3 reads CASSPRTGSYNEQFF. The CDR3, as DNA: TGTGCCAGCAGTCCCCGGACAGGATCCTACAATGAGCAGTTCTTC.